This T cell receptor beta chain was sequenced in a study of persistence of HIV-infected CD4 T cells. A note on this clone: Its antigen remains unidentified.

V was shortened by 2 bases and J by 11 bases, with 17 bases between the two germline ends. Germline values: CDR1 MNHNS, CDR2 SASEGT. CDR3 length: 14 residues. Stimulation used approximately 9.5 ug/mL lysate from CMV-infected fibroblasts. CD4+ T cells upregulating both CD40 ligand and CD69 were sorted as responding cells. Points from the study as a whole: Rare CMV-responding cells carrying HIV-1 proviruses were not analyzed separately for TCR. Compared with CD3/CD28-stimulated cells, CMV- and Gag-responding cells showed lower TCRbeta richness.

The immunoSEQ assay was version 4, run in survey mode. Sequenced by immunoSEQ multiplex PCR; TCRdb stores in-frame clones only, minus some. The data show some 16,000 clones, less than 75% seen once. The sequences come from CD4+ T cells sorted from PBMCs after approximately 20-hour stimulation, collected from a patient who received antiretroviral therapy. The sequence was collected from an adult woman with HIV who was CMV-seropositive. The chain uses TRBV6-1 and TRBJ2-3; TRBD1 is a possible D gene (5 bases). The CDR3 is CASSERFDGRGQYF. CDR3 nucleotides: TGTGCCAGCAGTGAAAGGTTTGATGGAAGGGGGCAGTATTTT.